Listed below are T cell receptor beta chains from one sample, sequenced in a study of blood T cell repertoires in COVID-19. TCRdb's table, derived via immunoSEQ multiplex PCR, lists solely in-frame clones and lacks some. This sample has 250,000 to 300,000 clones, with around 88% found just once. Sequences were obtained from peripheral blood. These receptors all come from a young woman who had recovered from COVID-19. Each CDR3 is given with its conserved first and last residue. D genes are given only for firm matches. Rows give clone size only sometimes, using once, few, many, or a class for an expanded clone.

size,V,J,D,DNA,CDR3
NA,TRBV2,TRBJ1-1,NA,TGTGCCAGCAGTGAAAGGGGCGGCCTCATGAACACTGAAGCTTTCTTT,CASSERGGLMNTEAFF
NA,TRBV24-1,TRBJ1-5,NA,TGTGCCACTCCACACGGTTCAGGGGGCAATCAGCCCCAGCATTTT,CATPHGSGGNQPQHF
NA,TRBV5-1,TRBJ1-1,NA,TGCGCCAGCAGAATTGGGGGGAGGGACACTGAAGCTTTCTTT,CASRIGGRDTEAFF
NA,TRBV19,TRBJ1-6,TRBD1,TGTGCCAGTAGTGCGACAGGGTGGCCACCCCTCCACTTT,CASSATGWPPLHF
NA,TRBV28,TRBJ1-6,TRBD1,TGTGCCAGCAGTTTAATACAGGGGGATTCACCCCTCCACTTT,CASSLIQGDSPLHF
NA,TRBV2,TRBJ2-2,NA,TGTGCCAGCAGTGAGAGGGAGGCCGGGGAGCTGTTTTTT,CASSEREAGELFF
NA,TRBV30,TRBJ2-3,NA,TGTGCCTGGAGTGGACTGGGACAAAGTACGCAGTATTTT,CAWSGLGQSTQYF
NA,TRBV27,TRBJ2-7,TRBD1,TGTGCCAGCAGTTTGCCCGGGACAGTACCTTACGAGCAGTACTTC,CASSLPGTVPYEQYF
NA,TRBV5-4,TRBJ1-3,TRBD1,TGTGCCAGCAGCGGCGGACAGGGCTACTCTGGAAACACCATATATTTT,CASSGGQGYSGNTIYF
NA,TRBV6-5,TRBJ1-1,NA,TGTGCCAGCACTTATAGGGGCGGAGCTTTCTTT,CASTYRGGAFF
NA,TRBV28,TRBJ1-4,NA,TGTGCCAGCAGACCGCCGTGGGGGCAGGGTGAAAAACTGTTTTTT,CASRPPWGQGEKLFF
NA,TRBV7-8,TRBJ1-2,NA,TGTGCCAGCAGCTCCTACCGGGGGGATGGCTACACCTTC,CASSSYRGDGYTF
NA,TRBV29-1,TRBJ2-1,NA,TGCAGCGTTACAGGGTTCTACAATGAGCAGTTCTTC,CSVTGFYNEQFF
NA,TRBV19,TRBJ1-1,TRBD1,TGTGCCAGTATACCAGGGGGGTACATGAACACTGAAGCTTTCTTT,CASIPGGYMNTEAFF
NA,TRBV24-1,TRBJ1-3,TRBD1,TGTGCCACCAGTGACCCCGGGACAGGGGGCAACACCATATATTTT,CATSDPGTGGNTIYF
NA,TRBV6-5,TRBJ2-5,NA,TGTGCCAGCAGCCTACAGGGAGAGACCCAGTACTTC,CASSLQGETQYF
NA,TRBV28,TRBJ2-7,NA,TGTGCCAGCACCAGAGGCATCTCCTACGAGCAGTACTTC,CASTRGISYEQYF
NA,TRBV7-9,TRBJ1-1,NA,TGTGCCAGCAGCTTAGGAGGGGGCACTGAAGCTTTCTTT,CASSLGGGTEAFF
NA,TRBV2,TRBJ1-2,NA,TGTGCCGTAGCGGGCAACTATGGCTACACCTTC,CAVAGNYGYTF
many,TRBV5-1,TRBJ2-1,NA,TGCGCCAGCAGCTTGGAGGCCTCCTACTACGATGAGCAGTTCTTC,CASSLEASYYDEQFF
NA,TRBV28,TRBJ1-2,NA,TGTGCCAGCAGGGCGGGACCCTCCACCACGCGACATGGCTACACCTTC,CASRAGPSTTRHGYTF
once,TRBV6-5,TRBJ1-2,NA,TGTGCCAGCAGTTATCAGGGAAACTATGGCTACACCTTC,CASSYQGNYGYTF
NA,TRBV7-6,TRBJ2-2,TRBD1,TGTGCCAGCAGCTCGAGACAGGGGGTACGGCGCGGCACCGGGGAGCTGTTTTTT,CASSSRQGVRRGTGELFF
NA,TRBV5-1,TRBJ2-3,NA,TGCGCCAGCAGCTTGATTTCCCGGTGGACAGATACGCAGTATTTT,CASSLISRWTDTQYF
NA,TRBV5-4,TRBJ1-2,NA,TGTGCCAGCAACTTGGGGGCAGGAAGCAACTATGGCTACACCTTC,CASNLGAGSNYGYTF